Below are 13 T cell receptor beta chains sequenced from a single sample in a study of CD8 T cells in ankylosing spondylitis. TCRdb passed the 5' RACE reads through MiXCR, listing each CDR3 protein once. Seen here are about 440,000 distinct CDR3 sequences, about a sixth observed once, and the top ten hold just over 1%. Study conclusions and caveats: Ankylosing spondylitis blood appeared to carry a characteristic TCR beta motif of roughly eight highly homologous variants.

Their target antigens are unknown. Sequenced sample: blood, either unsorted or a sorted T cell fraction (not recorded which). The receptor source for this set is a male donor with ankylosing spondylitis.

The CDR3 bases are TGTGCCAGTAGTAGAAAACCGGGACTAGCGGGGTTCACAGATACGCAGTATTTT. This encodes CASSRKPGLAGFTDTQYF. V gene TRBV19 combines with J gene TRBJ2-3; 13 bases fit TRBD2. Losses at the gene ends were 4 bases for V and 2 bases for J; bases not matched to a gene: 9. The CDR3 has 18 residues. Germline V gives CDR1 LNHDA, CDR2 SQIVND (reference sequence).

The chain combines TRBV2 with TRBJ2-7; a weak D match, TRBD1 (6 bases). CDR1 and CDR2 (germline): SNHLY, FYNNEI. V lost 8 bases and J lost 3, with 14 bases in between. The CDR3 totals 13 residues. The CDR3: CASQAGQLYEQYF. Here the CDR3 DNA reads TGTGCCAGCCAAGCTGGACAGCTCTACGAGCAGTACTTC.

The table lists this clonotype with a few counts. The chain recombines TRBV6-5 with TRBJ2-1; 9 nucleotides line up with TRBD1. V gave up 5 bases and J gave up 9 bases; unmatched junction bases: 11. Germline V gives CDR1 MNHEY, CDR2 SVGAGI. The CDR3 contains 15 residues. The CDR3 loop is CASSNPGQGVSEQFF. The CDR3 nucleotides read TGTGCCAGCAGTAACCCGGGACAGGGTGTTTCTGAGCAGTTCTTC.

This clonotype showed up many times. The CDR3 sequence: CAISVSQEETQYF. CDR3 nucleotide sequence: TGTGCCATCAGTGTATCCCAGGAAGAGACCCAGTACTTC. V usage is TRBV10-3 and J usage is TRBJ2-5; no definite D call. Trimming left V 4 bases short and J 3 bases short, with 9 bases between. The CDR3 loop spans 13 amino acids. Germline loops: CDR1 ENHRY, CDR2 SYGVKD.

In nucleotides, the CDR3 is TGTGCCACCAGCAGGGACATACAAGAGACCCAGTACTTC. Protein sequence: CATSRDIQETQYF. The V and J genes are TRBV15 and TRBJ2-5; TRBD1 is a possible D gene (5 bases). Trimming pared 3 bases from V and 2 bases from J, leaving 7 bases between. CDR1 is LNHNV, CDR2 YYDKDF, per germline (reference sequence). This CDR3 spans 13 amino acids. Variable domain in full (rest from reference TRBV15 and TRBJ2-5): DAMVIQNPRYQVTQFGKPVTLSCSQTLNHNVMYWYQQKSSQAPKLLFHYYDKDFNNEADTPDNFQSRRPNTSFCFLDIRSPGLGDTAMYLCATSRDIQETQYFGPGTRLLVL.

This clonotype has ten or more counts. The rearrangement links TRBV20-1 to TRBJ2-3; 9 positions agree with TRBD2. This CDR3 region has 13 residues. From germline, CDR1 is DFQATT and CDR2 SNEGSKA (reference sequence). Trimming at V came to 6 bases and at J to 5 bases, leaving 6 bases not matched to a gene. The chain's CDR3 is CSAAGGVEDTQYF. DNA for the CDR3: TGCAGTGCCGCGGGGGGGGTGGAAGATACGCAGTATTTT.

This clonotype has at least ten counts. CDR3 protein: CASSPRDTSYGYTF. Here the CDR3 DNA reads TGTGCCAGCAGCCCGAGGGACACCTCCTATGGCTACACCTTC. The chain is built from TRBV12-3 or TRBV12-4 and TRBJ1-2, with a tentative D call TRBD1 (6 bases). V was shortened by 6 bases and J by 4 bases, with 15 bases between the two germline ends. The length of the CDR3 is 14 residues.

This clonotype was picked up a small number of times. The CDR3 nucleotides read TGCAGTGCTCCTCCCCGGGGGGCGTATAATTCACCCCTCCACTTT. Amino acids: CSAPPRGAYNSPLHF. V gene TRBV20-1 combines with J gene TRBJ1-6; the D gene is possibly TRBD1 (6 bases). Germline CDR1 reads DFQATT; CDR2 reads SNEGSKA (reference sequence). This CDR3 comprises 15 residues. The V end lost 5 bases, the J end lost 4 bases, and 15 bases lay between the germline ends.

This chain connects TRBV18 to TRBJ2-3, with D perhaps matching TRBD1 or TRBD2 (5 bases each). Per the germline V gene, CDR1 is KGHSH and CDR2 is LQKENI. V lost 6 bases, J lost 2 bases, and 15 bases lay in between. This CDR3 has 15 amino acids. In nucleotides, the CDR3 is TGTGCCAGCTCGCCCCGGGACCAGGACACAGATACGCAGTATTTT. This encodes CASSPRDQDTDTQYF.

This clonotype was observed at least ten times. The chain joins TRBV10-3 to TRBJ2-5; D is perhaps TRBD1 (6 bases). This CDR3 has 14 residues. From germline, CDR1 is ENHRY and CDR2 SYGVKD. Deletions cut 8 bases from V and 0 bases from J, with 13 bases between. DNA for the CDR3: TGTGCCATCGGGACACCACCGTACCAAGAGACCCAGTACTTC. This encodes CAIGTPPYQETQYF.

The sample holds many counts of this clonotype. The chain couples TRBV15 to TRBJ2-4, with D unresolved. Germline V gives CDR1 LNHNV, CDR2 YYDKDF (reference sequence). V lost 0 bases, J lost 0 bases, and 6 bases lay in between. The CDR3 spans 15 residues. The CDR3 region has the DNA TGTGCCACCAGCAGAGAAGGCTTAGCCAAAAACATTCAGTACTTC. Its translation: CATSREGLAKNIQYF.

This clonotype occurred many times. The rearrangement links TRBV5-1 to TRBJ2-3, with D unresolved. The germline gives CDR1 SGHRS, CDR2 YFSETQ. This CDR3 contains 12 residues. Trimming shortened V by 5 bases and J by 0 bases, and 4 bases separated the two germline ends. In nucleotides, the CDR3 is TGCGCCAGCAGGAGCAGCACAGATACGCAGTATTTT. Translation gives CASRSSTDTQYF.

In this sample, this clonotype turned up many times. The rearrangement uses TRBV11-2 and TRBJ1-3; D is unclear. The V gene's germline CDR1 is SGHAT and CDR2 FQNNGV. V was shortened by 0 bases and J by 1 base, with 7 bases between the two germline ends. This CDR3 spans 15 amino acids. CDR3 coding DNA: TGTGCCAGCAGCTTAGATGCGGGTTCTGGAAACACCATATATTTT. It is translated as CASSLDAGSGNTIYF.